Presented here are 6 T cell receptor beta chains from one specimen sequenced in a study of response to subunit inactivated influenza vaccine. TCRdb re-called the RT-PCR reads with MiXCR, one entry per CDR3 protein. In the table there are some 550,000 distinct CDR3 sequences, less than 25% of which are singletons. This same sample was also taken into another study, of T cells expressing NK-cell markers. That study adds: Generation of TCR beta cDNA was performed by 5'RACE template switching incorporating UMIs.

This material consisted of CD4+ T cells sorted from PBMCs, taken 12 days after vaccination. The receptors were gathered from a man over 45 who received an inactivated influenza vaccine.

This clonotype was found a few times. V is TRBV20-1 and J is TRBJ2-6; D ambiguous. Germline V gene sequence: CDR1 DFQATT, CDR2 SNEGSKA (reference sequence). The CDR3 has 14 amino acids. V was trimmed by 1 base and J by 3 bases, leaving 7 bases between them. This CDR3 reads CSARAAIGANVLTF. Written as DNA, the CDR3 is TGCAGTGCTAGAGCGGCGATTGGGGCCAACGTCCTGACTTTC.

The rearrangement uses TRBV28 and TRBJ2-1, with D perhaps matching TRBD2 (5 bases). The V end was cut by 10 bases, the J end by 0 bases, with 19 bases between. The CDR3 has 16 amino acids. Germline CDR1 reads MDHEN; CDR2 reads SYDVKM. In nucleotides, the CDR3 is TGTGCCATCCATCCCCCGCCGGGGAGCTCCTACAATGAGCAGTTCTTC. Amino acid sequence: CAIHPPPGSSYNEQFF.

This clonotype has at least ten counts. The V gene is TRBV11-2, the J gene TRBJ2-7; unclear D gene. Germline V CDR1 and CDR2: SGHAT, FQNNGV. The V end was cut by 6 bases, the J end by 0 bases, with 15 bases between. This CDR3 comprises 15 residues. The CDR3 spells CASRGSRRRSYEQYF. DNA of the CDR3: TGTGCCAGCAGGGGGTCAAGGAGACGCTCCTACGAGCAGTACTTC.

This clonotype was detected only a few times. V gene TRBV4-3 combines with J gene TRBJ2-1, with 10 bases matching TRBD1. In germline, CDR1 is LGHNA, CDR2 YSLEER. V gave up 4 bases and J gave up 4 bases; unmatched junction bases: 7. This CDR3 has 16 residues. Here the CDR3 reads CASSPVGTGAYNEQFF. In nucleotides, the CDR3 is TGCGCCAGCAGCCCCGTCGGGACAGGGGCGTACAATGAGCAGTTCTTC.

The chain joins TRBV5-4 to TRBJ2-3; 7 nucleotides match TRBD1. Germline V gives CDR1 SGHNT, CDR2 YYREEE (reference sequence). The V segment lost 4 bases and the J segment 0 bases; nucleotides outside the gene matches: 8. CDR3 length: 16 amino acids. CDR3 amino acids: CASSPGGTTSTDTQYF. CDR3 bases: TGTGCCAGCAGCCCAGGGGGTACCACTAGCACAGATACGCAGTATTTT.

This clonotype was seen more than once but under ten times. V usage is TRBV28 and J usage is TRBJ2-7; 7 bases match TRBD2. The J segment lost 0 bases and the V segment lost 8 bases, leaving 4 bases of the junction unmatched. The CDR3 totals 13 residues. CDR1 and CDR2 (germline): MDHEN, SYDVKM. The CDR3 loop reads CASLSGDSYEQYF. The CDR3 nucleotides read TGTGCCAGCCTCAGCGGGGACTCCTACGAGCAGTACTTC.